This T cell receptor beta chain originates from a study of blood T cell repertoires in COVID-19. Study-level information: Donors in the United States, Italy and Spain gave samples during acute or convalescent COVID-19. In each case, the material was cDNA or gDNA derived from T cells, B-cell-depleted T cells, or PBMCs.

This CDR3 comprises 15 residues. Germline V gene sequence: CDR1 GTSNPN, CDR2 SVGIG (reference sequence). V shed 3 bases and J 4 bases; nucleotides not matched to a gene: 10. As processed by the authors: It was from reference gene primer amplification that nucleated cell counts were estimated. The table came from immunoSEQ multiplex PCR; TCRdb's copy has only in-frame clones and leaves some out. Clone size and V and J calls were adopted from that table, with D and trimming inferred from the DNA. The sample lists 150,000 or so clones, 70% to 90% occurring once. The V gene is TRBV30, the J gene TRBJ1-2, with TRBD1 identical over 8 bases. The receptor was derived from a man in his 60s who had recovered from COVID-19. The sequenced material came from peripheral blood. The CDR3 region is CAWSYLQGGFYGYTF. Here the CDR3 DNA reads TGTGCCTGGAGCTACCTACAGGGGGGCTTCTATGGCTACACCTTC.